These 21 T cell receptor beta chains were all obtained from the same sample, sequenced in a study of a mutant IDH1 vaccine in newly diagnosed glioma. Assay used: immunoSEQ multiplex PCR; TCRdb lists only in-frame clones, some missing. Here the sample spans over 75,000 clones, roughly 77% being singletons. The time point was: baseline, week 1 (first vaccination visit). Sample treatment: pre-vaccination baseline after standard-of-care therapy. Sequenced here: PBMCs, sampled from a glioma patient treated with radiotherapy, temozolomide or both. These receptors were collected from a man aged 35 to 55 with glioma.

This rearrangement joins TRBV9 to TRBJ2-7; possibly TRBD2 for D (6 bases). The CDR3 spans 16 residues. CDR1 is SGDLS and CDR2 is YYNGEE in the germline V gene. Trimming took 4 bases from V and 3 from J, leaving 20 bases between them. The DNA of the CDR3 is TGTGCCAGCAGCCCAGGGTTCGGGCAGGGACTCTACGAGCAGTACTTC. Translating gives CASSPGFGQGLYEQYF.

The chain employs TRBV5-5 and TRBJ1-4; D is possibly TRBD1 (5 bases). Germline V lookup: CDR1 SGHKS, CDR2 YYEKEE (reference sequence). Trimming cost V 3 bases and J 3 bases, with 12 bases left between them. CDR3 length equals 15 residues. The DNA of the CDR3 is TGTGCCAGCAGCTACCCCGGGGGAGCTAATGAAAAACTGTTTTTT. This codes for CASSYPGGANEKLFF.

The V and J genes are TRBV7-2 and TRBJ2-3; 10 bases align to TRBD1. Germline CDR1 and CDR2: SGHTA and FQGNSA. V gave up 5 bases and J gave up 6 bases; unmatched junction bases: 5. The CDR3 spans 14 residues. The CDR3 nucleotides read TGTGCCAGCAGCCGGGACAGGGGTCGGGATACGCAGTATTTT. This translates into CASSRDRGRDTQYF. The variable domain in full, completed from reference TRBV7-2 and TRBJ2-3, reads GAGVSQSPSNKVTEKGKDVELRCDPISGHTALYWYRQSLGQGLEFLIYFQGNSAPDKSGLPSDRFSAERTGGSVSTLTIQRTQQEDSAVYLCASSRDRGRDTQYFGPGTRLTVL.

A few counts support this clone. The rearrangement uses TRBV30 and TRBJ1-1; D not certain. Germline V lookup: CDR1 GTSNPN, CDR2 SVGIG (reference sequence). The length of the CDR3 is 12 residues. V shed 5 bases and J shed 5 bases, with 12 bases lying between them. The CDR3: CAWRGKKTEAFF. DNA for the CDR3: TGTGCCTGGCGGGGAAAAAAGACTGAAGCTTTCTTT.

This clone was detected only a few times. The chain's CDR3 is CASSIVRGASTYEQYF. The CDR3 nucleotides read TGTGCCAGTAGTATAGTTCGGGGGGCCAGTACCTACGAGCAGTACTTC. The chain employs TRBV19 and TRBJ2-7; weak D call: TRBD2 (7 bases). The V gene lost 1 base and the J gene lost 2 bases, with 15 bases spanning the gap. Germline V gene data show CDR1 as LNHDA and CDR2 as SQIVND (reference sequence). The CDR3 covers 16 residues. Drawing the rest from reference TRBV19 and TRBJ2-7, the complete variable domain is DGGITQSPKYLFRKEGQNVTLSCEQNLNHDAMYWYRQDPGQGLRLIYYSQIVNDFQKGDIAEGYSVSREKKESFPLTVTSAQKNPTAFYLCASSIVRGASTYEQYFGPGTRLTVT.

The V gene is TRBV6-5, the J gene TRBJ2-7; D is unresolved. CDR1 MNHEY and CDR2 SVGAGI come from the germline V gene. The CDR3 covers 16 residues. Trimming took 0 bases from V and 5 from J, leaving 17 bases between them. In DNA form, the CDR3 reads TGTGCCAGCAGTTACTCGGCAGGTCATAGGTTGGACGAGCAGTACTTC. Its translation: CASSYSAGHRLDEQYF.

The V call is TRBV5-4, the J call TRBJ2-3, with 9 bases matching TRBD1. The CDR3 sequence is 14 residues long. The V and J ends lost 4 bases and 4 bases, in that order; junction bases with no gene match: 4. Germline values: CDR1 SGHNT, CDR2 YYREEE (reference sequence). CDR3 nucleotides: TGTGCCAGCAGCATAGGGACAGGGCCAGATACGCAGTATTTT. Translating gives CASSIGTGPDTQYF.

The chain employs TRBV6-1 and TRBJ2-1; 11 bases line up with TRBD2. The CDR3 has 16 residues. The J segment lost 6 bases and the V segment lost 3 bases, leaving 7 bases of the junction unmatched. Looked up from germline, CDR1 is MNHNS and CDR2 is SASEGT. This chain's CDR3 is CASSDPGTSGINEQFF. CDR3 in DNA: TGTGCCAGCAGTGACCCCGGGACTAGCGGCATCAATGAGCAGTTCTTC.

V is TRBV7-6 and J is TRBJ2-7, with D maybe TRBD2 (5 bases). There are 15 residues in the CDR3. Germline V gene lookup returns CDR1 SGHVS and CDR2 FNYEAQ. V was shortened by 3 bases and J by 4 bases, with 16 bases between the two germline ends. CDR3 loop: CASSLEGGRGYEQYF. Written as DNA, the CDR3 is TGTGCCAGCAGCTTGGAAGGTGGGAGAGGGTACGAGCAGTACTTC.

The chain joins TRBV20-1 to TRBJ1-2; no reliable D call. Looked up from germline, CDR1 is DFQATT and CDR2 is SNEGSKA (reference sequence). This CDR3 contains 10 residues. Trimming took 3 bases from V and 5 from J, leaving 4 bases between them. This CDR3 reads CSAREYGYTF. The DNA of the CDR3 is TGCAGTGCTAGGGAGTATGGCTACACCTTC.

This CDR3 is CASSPGRLSTDTQYF. The CDR3, as DNA: TGTGCCAGCTCACCAGGCAGGCTGAGCACAGATACGCAGTATTTT. The chain joins TRBV18 to TRBJ2-3, with D hard to call. V was pared by 2 bases and J by 0 bases, with 9 bases between. The CDR3 runs to 15 residues. CDR1 and CDR2 (germline): KGHSH, LQKENI.

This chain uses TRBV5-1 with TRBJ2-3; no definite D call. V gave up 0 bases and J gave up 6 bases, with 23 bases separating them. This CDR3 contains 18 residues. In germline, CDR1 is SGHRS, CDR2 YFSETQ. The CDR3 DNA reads TGCGCCAGCAGCTTGGGGTACCTAGTTCGGGCACGTCAGGATACGCAGTATTTT. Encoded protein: CASSLGYLVRARQDTQYF.

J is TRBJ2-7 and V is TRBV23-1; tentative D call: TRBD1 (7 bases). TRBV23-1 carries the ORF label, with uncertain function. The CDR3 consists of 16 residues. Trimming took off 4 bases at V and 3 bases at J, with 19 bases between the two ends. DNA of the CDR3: TGCGCCAGCAGTCGTCAGGGGGGCAGGGGGTTCTACGAGCAGTACTTC. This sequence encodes CASSRQGGRGFYEQYF.

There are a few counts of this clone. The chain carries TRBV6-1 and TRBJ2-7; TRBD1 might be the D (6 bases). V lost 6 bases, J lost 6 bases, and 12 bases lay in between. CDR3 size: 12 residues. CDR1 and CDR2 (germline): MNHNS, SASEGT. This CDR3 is CASRAQGTEQYF. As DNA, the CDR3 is TGTGCCAGCAGGGCACAGGGAACCGAGCAGTACTTC.

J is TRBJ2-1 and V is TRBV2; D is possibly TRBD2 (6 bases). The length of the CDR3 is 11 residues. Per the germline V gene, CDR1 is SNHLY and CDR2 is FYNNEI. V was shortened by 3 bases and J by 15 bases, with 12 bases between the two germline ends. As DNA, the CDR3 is TGTGCCAGCAGTGAGGGACTCAGACCGTTCTTC. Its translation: CASSEGLRPFF.

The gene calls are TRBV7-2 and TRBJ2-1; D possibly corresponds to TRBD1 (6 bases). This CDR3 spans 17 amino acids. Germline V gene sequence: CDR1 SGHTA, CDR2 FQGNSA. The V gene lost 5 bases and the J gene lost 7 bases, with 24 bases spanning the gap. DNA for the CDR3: TGTGCCAGCAGCGACTTCAGGGGCGGAAGGGCTGGGAATGAGCAGTTCTTC. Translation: CASSDFRGGRAGNEQFF.

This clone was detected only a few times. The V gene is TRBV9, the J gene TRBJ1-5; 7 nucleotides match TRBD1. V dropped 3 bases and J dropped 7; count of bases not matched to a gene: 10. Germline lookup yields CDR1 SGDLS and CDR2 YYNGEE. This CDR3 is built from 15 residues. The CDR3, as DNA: TGTGCCAGCAGCGAAAGGGACAGTACTGGGCAGCCCCAGCATTTT. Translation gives CASSERDSTGQPQHF.

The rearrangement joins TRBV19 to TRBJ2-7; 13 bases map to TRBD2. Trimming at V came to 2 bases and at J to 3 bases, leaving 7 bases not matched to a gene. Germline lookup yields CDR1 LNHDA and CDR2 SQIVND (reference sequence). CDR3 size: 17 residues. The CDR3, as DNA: TGTGCCAGTAGTATAAAAGGCGGACTAGCGGGAGTCTACGAGCAGTACTTC. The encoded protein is CASSIKGGLAGVYEQYF.

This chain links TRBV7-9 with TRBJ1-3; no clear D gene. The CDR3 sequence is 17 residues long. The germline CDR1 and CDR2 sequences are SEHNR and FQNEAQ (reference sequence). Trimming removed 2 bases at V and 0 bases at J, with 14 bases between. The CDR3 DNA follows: TGTGCCAGCAGCTTAAGGGCCGGAATCTTCTCTGGAAACACCATATATTTT. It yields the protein CASSLRAGIFSGNTIYF.

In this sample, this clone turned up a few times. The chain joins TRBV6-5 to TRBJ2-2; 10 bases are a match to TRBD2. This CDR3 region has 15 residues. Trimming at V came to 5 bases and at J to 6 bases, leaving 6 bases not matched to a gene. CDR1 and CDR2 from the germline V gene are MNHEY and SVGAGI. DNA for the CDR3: TGTGCCAGCAGTAATCTAGCGGGAGAGGCCGGGGAGCTGTTTTTT. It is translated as CASSNLAGEAGELFF.

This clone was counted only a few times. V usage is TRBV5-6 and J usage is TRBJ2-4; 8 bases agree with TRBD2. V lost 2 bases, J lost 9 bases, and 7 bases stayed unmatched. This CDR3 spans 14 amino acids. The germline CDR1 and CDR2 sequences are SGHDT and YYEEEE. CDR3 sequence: CASSFVSSGSIQYF. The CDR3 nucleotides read TGTGCCAGCAGCTTTGTGTCTAGCGGGTCCATTCAGTACTTC.